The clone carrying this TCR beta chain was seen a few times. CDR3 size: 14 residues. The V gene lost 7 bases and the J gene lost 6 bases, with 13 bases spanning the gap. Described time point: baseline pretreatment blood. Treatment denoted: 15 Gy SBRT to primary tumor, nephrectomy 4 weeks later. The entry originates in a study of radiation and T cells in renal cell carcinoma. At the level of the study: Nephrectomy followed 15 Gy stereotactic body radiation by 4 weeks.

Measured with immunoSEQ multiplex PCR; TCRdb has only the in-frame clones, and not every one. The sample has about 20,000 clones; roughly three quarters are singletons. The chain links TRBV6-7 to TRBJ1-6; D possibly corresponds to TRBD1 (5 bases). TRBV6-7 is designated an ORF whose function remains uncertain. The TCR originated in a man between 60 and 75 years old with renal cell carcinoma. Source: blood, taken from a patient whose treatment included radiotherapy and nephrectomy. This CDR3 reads CASTSAGPNSPLHF. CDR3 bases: TGTGCCAGCACCTCTGCGGGGCCTAATTCACCCCTCCACTTT.